This paragraph reports one TCR beta chain. Its cognate antigen is unknown. This record comes from a study of post-analysis software for immune sequencing data. From germline, CDR1 is MNHNS and CDR2 SASEGT. The CDR3 totals 13 residues. V was clipped by 10 bases and J by 4 bases, with 16 bases between them. Unique molecular identifiers were carried by the TCR beta cDNA libraries. MiXCR, applied by TCRdb to the PCR reads, yields one record per CDR3 protein. The profile covers a few hundred thousand distinct CDR3 sequences, with around 31% appearing a single time and around 6% taken by the ten largest. Study-wide points: Patients used several TRBV segments, including TRBV5-6, TRBV5-1 and TRBV20-1, more often than controls.

The rearrangement joins TRBV6-1 to TRBJ1-2; D is undetermined. The receptor comes from a girl aged 2-17 years with multiple sclerosis. The source material was blood. The CDR3 nucleotides are TGTGCCACCTCCGCCGCCTTTTCCTATGGCTACACCTTC. It specifies CATSAAFSYGYTF.